This T cell receptor (beta chain) was retrieved from a study of CD8 T cells in Susac syndrome. An input of roughly 0.5 to 1 ug of RNA was subjected to reverse transcription using random hexamers. Using its own MiXCR run on the immunoSEQ multiplex PCR reads, TCRdb lists one record per CDR3 protein. Found here are 400,000 or so distinct CDR3 sequences, approximately 89% of them singletons; the top ten hold roughly 0.11%. CDR3 length equals 13 residues. V was shortened by 3 bases and J by 0 bases, with 5 bases between the two germline ends. Sequencing input: CD8+ T cells from PBMCs. The V call is TRBV12-3 or TRBV12-4, the J call TRBJ2-5; D is undetermined. The sequence derives from a human donor with multiple sclerosis. CDR3 loop: CASSFWDQETQYF. In DNA, the CDR3 is TGTGCCAGCAGTTTTTGGGACCAAGAGACCCAGTACTTC.